This T cell receptor beta chain is from a study of cytomegalovirus exposure and HLA in healthy donors. The PCR was carried out with 60 Vbeta primers and 13 Jbeta primers. Sequenced by immunoSEQ multiplex PCR; TCRdb stores in-frame clones only, minus some. The sample carries roughly 71,000 clones, 62% recorded once. This CDR3 has 13 residues. V shed 0 bases and J shed 5 bases, with 7 bases lying between them. The germline CDR1 and CDR2 sequences are KGHSH and LQKENI. The receptor was isolated from a man aged 30-40 years in good health and CMV-seronegative. The genes are TRBV18 and TRBJ1-2, with D unresolved. Input material: PBMCs. The CDR3 sequence is CASSPPTYYGYTF. The CDR3 coding sequence is TGTGCCAGCTCACCACCAACCTATTATGGCTACACCTTC.